This T cell receptor (beta chain) was sequenced during a study of cytomegalovirus exposure and HLA in healthy donors. Across the study: In a previous analysis, some 120 million unique TCR beta sequences were found from roughly 180 million T cells.

Losses at the gene ends were 5 bases for V and 2 bases for J; bases not matched to a gene: 5. Germline V gene data show CDR1 as MDHEN and CDR2 as SYDVKM. This CDR3 region has 15 residues. The PCR contained 60 Vbeta and 13 Jbeta primers. Original data processing: In a later analysis, 75 million to 85 million unique TCR beta chains included roughly 11 million shared by two or more donors. The table came from immunoSEQ multiplex PCR; TCRdb's copy has only in-frame clones and leaves some out. V, J and clone size are taken as reported in that table, and D and trimming were inferred from the DNA itself. Of 200,000 to 250,000 clones in the sample, less than 85% are singletons; the top ten hold about 0.63%.

This clonotype was sampled from a man in his late teens or twenties in good health and CMV-seronegative. What was sequenced was PBMCs. The chain recombines TRBV28 with TRBJ2-3, with TRBD2 matching over 9 bases. CDR3 in DNA: TGTGCCAGCAGTGGGGCGGGAGGGGCCACAGATACGCAGTATTTT. Translated: CASSGAGGATDTQYF. The full variable domain, rest sourced from reference TRBV28 and TRBJ2-3, is DVKVTQSSRYLVKRTGEKVFLECVQDMDHENMFWYRQDPGLGLRLIYFSYDVKMKEKGDIPEGYSVSREKKERFSLILESASTNQTSMYLCASSGAGGATDTQYFGPGTRLTVL.